This T cell receptor (beta chain) was recovered during a study of blood T cell repertoires in COVID-19. Seattle participants joined during active infection and were tracked over time. This clone was observed once. The method was immunoSEQ multiplex PCR; TCRdb's version includes in-frame clones alone and lacks a portion of them. The table shows approximately 200,000 clones, with under 90% occurring only once. CDR1 and CDR2 (germline): SGHAT, FQNNGV. The J segment lost 3 bases and the V segment lost 5 bases, leaving 10 bases of the junction unmatched. CDR3 length: 16 amino acids. This receptor was taken from a woman aged 80 or older with COVID-19, enrolled during active disease. The rearrangement uses TRBV11-2 and TRBJ2-7; TRBD2 aligns across 10 bases. Sequenced: peripheral blood. The CDR3 DNA follows: TGTGCCAGCAGCGGGACTAGCGACCACGCCTACTACGAGCAGTACTTC. This gives the protein CASSGTSDHAYYEQYF.